The TCR beta chain described here comes from a study of cytomegalovirus exposure and HLA in healthy donors. Comment on this clone: As yet, its antigen is unknown.

Findings of the study overall: TRBV6-2, TRBV6-3 and some other V segments were unresolvable in 87-base-pair reads. In a later analysis, donors in an Asian-associated ancestry cluster reportedly had fewer N-insertions in productive TCRs than the cohort mean.

Germline CDR1 MDHEN, CDR2 SYDVKM. This CDR3 is 13 amino acids long. The ends lost 7 bases at V and 5 bases at J; junction bases unmatched: 5. The primer mix had 60 Vbeta and 13 Jbeta primers. Clones were read by immunoSEQ multiplex PCR, and TCRdb kept only the in-frame ones, dropping some. The sample lists 120,000 or so clones, 70% to 80% occurring once. J is TRBJ2-7 and V is TRBV28, with 10 bases that match TRBD1. This TCR derives from a woman aged 50 to 65 in good health and CMV-seropositive. Sample: PBMCs. The CDR3 loop is CASTGTGANEQYF. The CDR3 nucleotides read TGTGCCAGCACCGGGACAGGGGCCAACGAGCAGTACTTC.